These 31 T cell receptor beta chains came from one sample sequenced in a study of CD4 T cells in relation to SARS-CoV-2 and coronaviruses. These receptors' antigens are unknown. Some clones are missing from TCRdb's copy, which holds only in-frame ones; the method was immunoSEQ multiplex PCR. The profile covers 30,000 or so clones, with over 65% appearing a single time and 20% to 25% taken by the ten largest. CD4+ T cells from unexposed donors were obtained before the COVID-19 pandemic (2011-2018). Isolation of CD4+ T cells took place after around 11 days in culture. Material for sequencing was CD4+ T cells from PBMCs, cultured in vitro. Receptor source: a human donor in good health.

V and J are TRBV20-1 and TRBJ1-1, with unresolved D. Germline V lookup: CDR1 DFQATT, CDR2 SNEGSKA (reference sequence). This CDR3 has 13 residues. V was pared by 3 bases and J by 3 bases, with 11 bases between. CDR3 DNA sequence: TGCAGTGCTAGTATTCGCATGGACACTGAAGCTTTCTTT. This sequence encodes CSASIRMDTEAFF.

V is TRBV5-4 and J is TRBJ2-7; 10 positions match TRBD1. The junction had 7 bases not matched to a gene; V was cut back by 5 bases and J by 2 bases. CDR1 SGHNT and CDR2 YYREEE come from the germline V gene (reference sequence). CDR3 size: 15 residues. The CDR3 nucleotides read TGTGCCAGCAGTCTCCCCGGGACAGGGGCCTACGAGCAGTACTTC. Translation gives CASSLPGTGAYEQYF.

The rearrangement links TRBV18 to TRBJ2-5, with 9 bases matching TRBD1. The ends lost 0 bases at V and 5 bases at J; junction bases unmatched: 1. The CDR3 sequence is 14 residues long. CDR1 and CDR2 (germline): KGHSH, LQKENI. CDR3 sequence (DNA): TGTGCCAGCTCACCACCGGGACAGGGTGAGACCCAGTACTTC. Translated: CASSPPGQGETQYF. Combining the CDR3 with reference TRBV18 and TRBJ2-5 gives the whole variable domain NAGVMQNPRHLVRRRGQEARLRCSPMKGHSHVYWYRQLPEEGLKFMVYLQKENIIDESGMPKERFSAEFPKEGPSILRIQQVVRGDSAAYFCASSPPGQGETQYFGPGTRLLVL.

The rearrangement uses TRBV11-2 and TRBJ2-1; 7 nucleotides line up with TRBD2. Germline values: CDR1 SGHAT, CDR2 FQNNGV. V shed 7 bases and J 8 bases; nucleotides not matched to a gene: 14. The CDR3 covers 15 residues. CDR3 protein: CASTMTSFSRDEQFF. In DNA form, the CDR3 reads TGTGCCAGCACCATGACTAGCTTTTCCAGGGATGAGCAGTTCTTC.

In this sample, this clone turned up once. The chain couples TRBV27 to TRBJ2-5, with 14 nucleotides matching TRBD2. This CDR3 is built from 21 residues. CDR1 is MNHEY, CDR2 SMNVEV, per germline (reference sequence). After removal of 1 base from V and 6 bases from J, the junction contained 19 bases not matched to a gene. The CDR3 loop reads CASSLWGTSGSGVSGRKTQYF. DNA for the CDR3: TGTGCCAGCAGTTTATGGGGGACTAGCGGGAGCGGGGTGAGTGGCCGGAAGACCCAGTACTTC.

The CDR3 DNA reads as TGTGCCAGCAGGCGATCCGGGAACACTTACTACGAGCAGTACTTC. This codes for CASRRSGNTYYEQYF. V gene TRBV27 combines with J gene TRBJ2-7, with a weak D call TRBD2 (5 bases). The CDR3 runs to 15 residues. Between the trimmed V and J ends, which lost 6 bases and 3 bases, there was a span of 18 bases. The V gene's germline CDR1 is MNHEY and CDR2 SMNVEV (reference sequence).

The CDR3 region is CASSPAGTNGYTF. DNA for the CDR3: TGTGCCAGCTCACCGGCAGGGACGAATGGCTACACCTTC. The gene calls are TRBV18 and TRBJ1-2; possibly TRBD1 for D (5 bases). Germline CDR1 reads KGHSH; CDR2 reads LQKENI. Trimming took 3 bases from V and 6 from J, leaving 11 bases between them. CDR3 length: 13 residues.

V usage is TRBV10-1 and J usage is TRBJ1-1; D remains unclear. V was cut by 4 bases and J by 1 base, with 7 bases left in between. This CDR3 has 13 amino acids. The germline V gene encodes CDR1 WNHNN and CDR2 SYGVQD (reference sequence). The CDR3 DNA follows: TGCGCCAGCAGTGTACTGCCGAACACTGAAGCTTTCTTT. This encodes CASSVLPNTEAFF.

The chain employs TRBV9 and TRBJ2-3; 14 bases align to TRBD2. The CDR3 contains 16 residues. V trimming: 4 bases; J trimming: 5 bases; junction bases outside the gene matches: 6. Germline assignment: CDR1 SGDLS and CDR2 YYNGEE. The CDR3 bases are TGTGCCAGCAGCCCAATGACTAGCGGGAGGGGAGATACGCAGTATTTT. Its protein product is CASSPMTSGRGDTQYF.

V usage is TRBV29-1 and J usage is TRBJ2-2, with 10 bases aligning to TRBD2. The length of the CDR3 is 13 residues. After removal of 6 bases from V and 5 bases from J, the junction contained 3 bases not matched to a gene. CDR1 and CDR2 from the germline V gene are SQVTM and ANQGSEA. As DNA, the CDR3 is TGCAGCGTCAAGACTAGCGGGACCGGGGAGCTGTTTTTT. This translates into CSVKTSGTGELFF.

A word on this clone: The identical CDR3 is also encoded by other nucleotide sequences in the sample. V usage is TRBV5-1 and J usage is TRBJ2-2, with 11 bases matching TRBD1. Germline-derived CDR1 and CDR2 are SGHRS and YFSETQ. This CDR3 spans 16 amino acids. V lost 0 bases and J lost 5; bases outside the gene matches: 3. DNA for the CDR3: TGCGCCAGCAGCTTGGAAGGACAGGGGGCAACCGGGGAGCTGTTTTTT. Protein product: CASSLEGQGATGELFF.

This clone was detected only once. CDR3 in amino acids: CASSPPQRLGTEAFF. The DNA of the CDR3 is TGTGCCAGCTCACCACCGCAAAGGCTTGGCACTGAAGCTTTCTTT. V gene TRBV18 combines with J gene TRBJ1-1; D not certain. CDR1 and CDR2 from the germline V gene are KGHSH and LQKENI. The CDR3 extends over 15 amino acids. V was trimmed by 0 bases and J by 4 bases, leaving 12 bases between them.

This clone was found a few times. This rearrangement joins TRBV7-2 to TRBJ1-5, with 10 bases that match TRBD1. With V trimmed by 1 base and J by 7 bases, 4 bases remained unmatched. The CDR3 consists of 15 residues. Germline loops: CDR1 SGHTA, CDR2 FQGNSA. The CDR3 bases are TGTGCCAGCAGCTTAGGGTGGACAGGGGGGCAGCCCCAGCATTTT. Protein: CASSLGWTGGQPQHF.

The CDR3 region has the DNA TGTGCCCACCGGGACAGGAGATCCCCAGATACGCAGTATTTT. It yields the protein CAHRDRRSPDTQYF. The V and J genes are TRBV30 and TRBJ2-3; 8 bases are a match to TRBD1. CDR3 length equals 14 residues. The J segment lost 4 bases and the V segment lost 8 bases, leaving 11 bases of the junction unmatched. Germline CDR1 GTSNPN, CDR2 SVGIG (reference sequence).

This clone was observed once. The rearrangement links TRBV6-4 to TRBJ1-1, with a weak D call TRBD1 (5 bases). V shed 3 bases and J shed 1 base, with 12 bases lying between them. The CDR3 loop spans 15 amino acids. The germline V gene encodes CDR1 MRHNA and CDR2 SNTAGT. In DNA form, the CDR3 reads TGTGCCAGCAGTGAAGAGTGGCAGGGGAACACTGAAGCTTTCTTT. Protein: CASSEEWQGNTEAFF.

The rearrangement uses TRBV4-3 and TRBJ1-2; D call uncertain. Per the germline V gene, CDR1 is LGHNA and CDR2 is YSLEER. This CDR3 has 17 amino acids. Trimming removed 0 bases at V and 0 bases at J, with 14 bases between. The CDR3 nucleotides are TGCGCCAGCAGCCAAGAAGGAAGGAACAGACCTAACTATGGCTACACCTTC. Its protein is CASSQEGRNRPNYGYTF.

This clone was found a few times. The chain employs TRBV19 and TRBJ2-3; D is possibly TRBD1 (5 bases). With 4 bases removed from V and 3 bases from J, the gap between germline ends came to 11 bases. The CDR3 contains 14 residues. From germline, CDR1 is LNHDA and CDR2 SQIVND (reference sequence). The CDR3 DNA is TGTGCCAGTAGTAATCAGGGTCGGACAGATACGCAGTATTTT. Encoded protein: CASSNQGRTDTQYF.

V is TRBV3-1 (or the pseudogene TRBV3-2) and J is TRBJ2-7; D perhaps matches TRBD1 (5 bases). The CDR3 covers 12 residues. The germline V gene encodes CDR1 LGHDT and CDR2 YNNKEL (reference sequence). V was pared by 3 bases and J by 4 bases, with 7 bases between. CDR3 sequence (DNA): TGTGCCAGCAGCCATAGACAGTACGAGCAGTACTTC. This gives the protein CASSHRQYEQYF.

This sequence joins TRBV19 and TRBJ2-4; 13 nucleotides match TRBD2. The CDR3 spans 19 residues. Germline V lookup: CDR1 LNHDA, CDR2 SQIVND (reference sequence). V lost 5 bases to trimming and J lost 0 bases; unmatched junction nucleotides: 10. This CDR3 reads CASSPQGLAGWLAKNIQYF. CDR3 nucleotides: TGTGCCAGTAGTCCTCAGGGACTAGCGGGGTGGCTAGCCAAAAACATTCAGTACTTC.

The chain uses TRBV7-2 and TRBJ2-5, with a possible D match to TRBD2 (5 bases). The CDR3 loop spans 14 amino acids. CDR1 and CDR2 (germline): SGHTA, FQGNSA. V lost 3 bases and J lost 5, with 13 bases in between. This CDR3 reads CASSFYGVGETQYF. In nucleotides, the CDR3 is TGTGCCAGCAGCTTTTACGGGGTTGGGGAGACCCAGTACTTC.

The gene calls are TRBV18 and TRBJ1-4, with D unresolved. The CDR3 is made up of 15 amino acids. Germline values: CDR1 KGHSH, CDR2 LQKENI. Trimming left V 6 bases short and J 0 bases short, with 11 bases between. The CDR3 DNA sequence: TGTGCCAGCTCTCAGGACGGTCCAACTAATGAAAAACTGTTTTTT. It specifies CASSQDGPTNEKLFF.

CDR3 in amino acids: CASSSGTLFNNEQFF. CDR3 bases: TGTGCCAGCAGTTCCGGGACTCTCTTTAACAATGAGCAGTTCTTC. The rearrangement joins TRBV7-2 to TRBJ2-1; the D gene is possibly TRBD2 (6 bases). CDR1 and CDR2 (germline): SGHTA, FQGNSA. V was shortened by 6 bases and J by 5 bases, with 17 bases between the two germline ends. The CDR3 has 15 residues.

The V gene is TRBV11-2, the J gene TRBJ1-1; D not resolved. V lost 1 base to trimming and J lost 3 bases, with 6 bases between them. CDR1 is SGHAT, CDR2 FQNNGV, per germline. The CDR3 sequence is 13 residues long. The CDR3 sequence: CASSLASHTEAFF. The CDR3 DNA sequence: TGTGCCAGCAGCTTAGCGTCCCACACTGAAGCTTTCTTT.

The chain couples TRBV11-3 to TRBJ2-3; D not resolved. V was clipped by 4 bases and J by 3 bases, with 14 bases between them. The CDR3 is made up of 15 amino acids. In germline, CDR1 is SGHNT, CDR2 YENEEA. This chain's CDR3 is CASSWGSTGTDTQYF. CDR3 in DNA: TGTGCCAGCAGCTGGGGAAGTACGGGTACAGATACGCAGTATTTT.

The V and J genes are TRBV30 and TRBJ2-3; the D gene is possibly TRBD1 (5 bases). Trimming shortened V by 0 bases and J by 4 bases, and 5 bases separated the two germline ends. Germline V gene lookup returns CDR1 GTSNPN and CDR2 SVGIG (reference sequence). The CDR3 runs 12 residues. In DNA, the CDR3 is TGTGCCTGGAGTGTGACAGCAGATACGCAGTATTTT. As protein: CAWSVTADTQYF.

The CDR3 here is CASSAEPGTGGHGYTF. DNA for the CDR3: TGCGCCAGCAGCGCAGAACCCGGGACAGGGGGCCATGGCTACACCTTC. The V call is TRBV5-1, the J call TRBJ1-2; TRBD1 agrees at 12 bases. Losses at the gene ends were 4 bases for V and 6 bases for J; bases not matched to a gene: 10. Germline CDR1 reads SGHRS; CDR2 reads YFSETQ. The CDR3 runs 16 residues.

V is TRBV27 and J is TRBJ2-1; 14 bases align to TRBD2. Unmatched junction bases numbered 5, after V lost 2 bases and J lost 8 bases. Germline CDR1 and CDR2: MNHEY and SMNVEV (reference sequence). This CDR3 spans 16 amino acids. In DNA, the CDR3 is TGTGCCAGCAGTTTACGACTAGCGGGGGGGGGTGATGAGCAGTTCTTC. Its translation: CASSLRLAGGGDEQFF.

V usage is TRBV20-1 and J usage is TRBJ2-3, with TRBD1 as a possible D gene (6 bases). Trimming shortened V by 3 bases and J by 3 bases, and 7 bases separated the two germline ends. This CDR3 contains 12 residues. Germline V gene data show CDR1 as DFQATT and CDR2 as SNEGSKA (reference sequence). Here the CDR3 DNA reads TGCAGTGCTAGTAGGGGGACAGATACGCAGTATTTT. Encoded protein: CSASRGTDTQYF.

This rearrangement joins TRBV3-1 (or the pseudogene TRBV3-2) to TRBJ2-3, with 10 bases fitting TRBD1. Germline V lookup: CDR1 LGHDT, CDR2 YNNKEL (reference sequence). The CDR3 loop spans 17 amino acids. Germline trimming cut 0 bases from V and 2 bases from J; bases unmatched to any gene: 5. The CDR3 region is CASSQEGQGIFTDTQYF. The CDR3 nucleotides read TGTGCCAGCAGCCAAGAGGGACAGGGGATTTTCACAGATACGCAGTATTTT.

The chain recombines TRBV10-3 with TRBJ1-1, with 10 bases that match TRBD1. This CDR3 has 15 amino acids. Germline CDR1 is ENHRY and CDR2 is SYGVKD. V dropped 8 bases and J dropped 4; count of bases not matched to a gene: 10. DNA for the CDR3: TGTGCCATCCAAGACAGGGGGCAGGGGGGCACTGAAGCTTTCTTT. Translated, it gives CAIQDRGQGGTEAFF.

The rearrangement links TRBV28 to TRBJ1-3; D uncertain. The CDR3 totals 14 residues. The V gene lost 5 bases and the J gene lost 1 base, with 9 bases spanning the gap. Germline V gene sequence: CDR1 MDHEN, CDR2 SYDVKM. The CDR3 coding sequence is TGTGCCAGCAGTGGCGGTTGGTCTGGAAACACCATATATTTT. It is translated as CASSGGWSGNTIYF.